This T cell receptor beta chain stems from a study of T-cell reconstitution after alpha-beta-depleted transplantation in children. The TCRbeta library incorporated unique molecular identifiers. Each CDR3 protein is one row after TCRdb ran MiXCR on the PCR reads. Among about 360,000 distinct CDR3 sequences listed, more than 10% were seen once. This clonotype was seen only a few times. The source material was PBMCs, sampled from the stem cell graft. The TCR comes from a human donor who donated a stem cell graft to a child with Fanconi anemia.

The CDR3 spells CSALAEGTDTQYF. The CDR3 nucleotides read TGCAGTGCTCTAGCGGAGGGCACAGATACGCAGTATTTT. This chain uses TRBV20-1 with TRBJ2-3, with 7 nucleotides matching TRBD2. This CDR3 is built from 13 residues. Trimming cost V 5 bases and J 1 base; bases outside gene matches: 3. From germline, CDR1 is DFQATT and CDR2 SNEGSKA (reference sequence).